The 29 T cell receptor beta chains below all came from one sample that was sequenced in a study of cytomegalovirus exposure and HLA in healthy donors. The PCR ran on 60 Vbeta and 13 Jbeta primers. This table comes from immunoSEQ multiplex PCR, and its TCRdb copy is limited to in-frame clones, with some not included. The sample carries approximately 190,000 clones, 65% to 85% recorded once. Sequenced material: PBMCs. The receptors were sampled from a woman in her 30s in good health and CMV-seropositive.

The chain is built from TRBV5-4 and TRBJ2-7; D not resolved. Germline CDR1 reads SGHNT; CDR2 reads YYREEE (reference sequence). Trimming took 4 bases from V and 3 from J, leaving 14 bases between them. This CDR3 has 14 residues. CDR3 sequence: CASSQLDSGYEQYF. The CDR3 nucleotides read TGTGCCAGCAGCCAGCTCGACTCGGGCTACGAGCAGTACTTC.

The chain employs TRBV5-4 and TRBJ2-1, with a tentative D call TRBD2 (7 bases). The CDR3 has 16 residues. In germline, CDR1 is SGHNT, CDR2 YYREEE (reference sequence). V was pared by 6 bases and J by 2 bases, with 18 bases between. The CDR3 nucleotides are TGTGCCAGCACCCGAGGAGACGGGGGGCCCTACAATGAGCAGTTCTTC. Translated, it gives CASTRGDGGPYNEQFF.

The rearrangement uses TRBV9 and TRBJ1-1; 9 nucleotides line up with TRBD1. The germline V gene encodes CDR1 SGDLS and CDR2 YYNGEE. The CDR3 extends over 18 amino acids. The ends lost 4 bases at V and 0 bases at J; junction bases unmatched: 13. In DNA form, the CDR3 reads TGTGCCAGCAGCCCACAGGGGGCCTTTCTGAGAGTGAACACTGAAGCTTTCTTT. This sequence encodes CASSPQGAFLRVNTEAFF.

The chain is built from TRBV6-6 and TRBJ1-5, with 9 bases that match TRBD1. Trimming at V came to 8 bases and at J to 4 bases, leaving 12 bases not matched to a gene. Germline-derived CDR1 and CDR2 are MNHNY and SVGAGI (reference sequence). The CDR3 is made up of 16 amino acids. The CDR3 nucleotides are TGTGCCAGCCGACCGAGAGGACAGGGGCAAAATCAGCCCCAGCATTTT. This gives the protein CASRPRGQGQNQPQHF.

The V gene is TRBV11-3, the J gene TRBJ2-3; 11 positions match TRBD2. J gave up 2 bases and V 6 bases, and 4 bases lay outside the gene matches. The germline CDR1 and CDR2 sequences are SGHNT and YENEEA. The CDR3 runs to 15 residues. The CDR3 sequence is CASRSSGGDTDTQYF. The CDR3 DNA is TGTGCCAGCAGGAGTAGCGGGGGGGACACAGATACGCAGTATTTT.

The DNA for the CDR3 is TGTGCCAGAAGCTCCCAGGGACTGATGAATGAAGCTTTCTTT. Translation gives CARSSQGLMNEAFF. The chain joins TRBV7-5 to TRBJ1-1. TRBV7-5 is a recognized pseudogene. The CDR3 runs 14 residues.

The rearrangement links TRBV7-9 to TRBJ2-1; tentatively, D is TRBD2 (6 bases). Germline V lookup: CDR1 SEHNR, CDR2 FQNEAQ (reference sequence). V lost 8 bases to trimming and J lost 8 bases, with 19 bases between them. CDR3 length equals 14 residues. This CDR3 reads CASASGVKRDEQFF. CDR3 bases: TGTGCCAGCGCCTCGGGAGTCAAACGGGATGAGCAGTTCTTC.

The sample holds a few counts of this clone. The chain recombines TRBV2 with TRBJ2-7; 9 bases are shared with TRBD1. The CDR3 extends over 15 amino acids. The junction had 15 bases not matched to a gene; V was cut back by 10 bases and J by 5 bases. The germline V gene encodes CDR1 SNHLY and CDR2 FYNNEI. The CDR3 DNA reads as TGTGCCACCGAGAACGGGGGACAGGGATGGAACGAGCAGTACTTC. Residues: CATENGGQGWNEQYF.

This chain uses TRBV4-1 with TRBJ2-3, with unresolved D. The CDR3 is made up of 12 amino acids. V was cut by 0 bases and J by 8 bases, with 6 bases left in between. Germline CDR1 is MGHRA and CDR2 is YSYEKL. CDR3 bases: TGCGCCAGCAGCCAAGATGAGAGTACGCAGTATTTT. Protein product: CASSQDESTQYF.

The CDR3 DNA reads TGTGCCAGCTCACCTATGACAGGAGGCTTGGGTACGCAGTATTTT. Residues: CASSPMTGGLGTQYF. The chain joins TRBV18 to TRBJ2-3, with TRBD1 as a possible D gene (6 bases). CDR1 and CDR2 (germline): KGHSH, LQKENI. V lost 3 bases and J 8 bases, leaving 18 bases between the germline ends. This CDR3 is built from 15 residues. Based on the CDR3 plus reference TRBV18 and TRBJ2-3, the full variable domain is NAGVMQNPRHLVRRRGQEARLRCSPMKGHSHVYWYRQLPEEGLKFMVYLQKENIIDESGMPKERFSAEFPKEGPSILRIQQVVRGDSAAYFCASSPMTGGLGTQYFGPGTRLTVL.

The CDR3 region is CATSADRGLETQYF. CDR3 nucleotides: TGTGCCACCAGTGCGGACAGGGGGCTCGAGACCCAGTACTTC. This chain uses TRBV15 with TRBJ2-5; 11 nucleotides align to TRBD1. Germline loops: CDR1 LNHNV, CDR2 YYDKDF (reference sequence). CDR3 length: 14 residues. With 6 bases clipped from V and 5 bases from J, the junction kept 5 bases outside the gene matches. Using reference TRBV15 and TRBJ2-5 for the parts outside the CDR3, the full variable domain is DAMVIQNPRYQVTQFGKPVTLSCSQTLNHNVMYWYQQKSSQAPKLLFHYYDKDFNNEADTPDNFQSRRPNTSFCFLDIRSPGLGDTAMYLCATSADRGLETQYFGPGTRLLVL.

The V gene is TRBV2, the J gene TRBJ2-7, with 8 bases lining up with TRBD1. J was trimmed by 3 bases and V by 6 bases; bases with no gene match: 10. In germline, CDR1 is SNHLY, CDR2 FYNNEI. This CDR3 region has 15 residues. The CDR3 coding sequence is TGTGCCAGCAGGACGAACCAGGGGGCTAACTACGAGCAGTACTTC. Translating it yields CASRTNQGANYEQYF.

The chain links TRBV28 to TRBJ1-2; 11 bases agree with TRBD1. CDR3 length: 15 residues. V lost 2 bases and J lost 5; bases outside the gene matches: 4. From germline, CDR1 is MDHEN and CDR2 SYDVKM. In nucleotides, the CDR3 is TGTGCCAGCAGTTTACCGGGGACAGGGGGATATGGCTACACCTTC. It specifies CASSLPGTGGYGYTF.

The chain joins TRBV10-2 to TRBJ2-7, with 8 bases matching TRBD1. Trimming cost V 8 bases and J 1 base; bases outside gene matches: 1. The germline gives CDR1 WSHSY, CDR2 SAAADI. The CDR3 runs to 12 residues. The CDR3 sequence is CASRQGSYEQYF. In nucleotides, the CDR3 is TGCGCCAGCCGACAGGGGTCCTACGAGCAGTACTTC.

This chain links TRBV6-1 with TRBJ2-3; 10 nucleotides agree with TRBD2. The ends lost 4 bases at V and 4 bases at J; junction bases unmatched: 8. Germline CDR1 and CDR2: MNHNS and SASEGT. The CDR3 loop spans 16 amino acids. The CDR3 DNA is TGTGCCAGCAGTGCCACCGGGACTAGCGCTCCAGATACGCAGTATTTT. Amino acids: CASSATGTSAPDTQYF.

This rearrangement joins TRBV9 to TRBJ1-2; D is possibly TRBD1 (5 bases). V was shortened by 0 bases and J by 6 bases, with 15 bases between the two germline ends. CDR3 size: 15 residues. The V gene's germline CDR1 is SGDLS and CDR2 YYNGEE. CDR3 protein: CASSVDVGWGDGYTF. CDR3 nucleotide sequence: TGTGCCAGCAGCGTAGACGTTGGATGGGGGGATGGCTACACCTTC.

The V call is TRBV4-2, the J call TRBJ1-2; possibly TRBD1 for D (5 bases). Trimming cost V 0 bases and J 8 bases, with 16 bases left between them. The CDR3 covers 15 residues. The germline V gene has CDR1 LGHNA and CDR2 YNFKEQ. CDR3 bases: TGTGCCAGCAGCCAAGAAAAGGGGCGTGAAGGGGGCTACACCTTC. Protein: CASSQEKGREGGYTF.

V gene TRBV11-2 combines with J gene TRBJ2-1; a weak D match, TRBD2 (5 bases). This CDR3 region has 13 residues. Germline CDR1 SGHAT, CDR2 FQNNGV. The germline V and J ends were trimmed by 3 bases and 10 bases, with 13 bases remaining between them. For the CDR3, the DNA is TGTGCCAGCAGCTTCGAGCGAGGGCTAGAGCAGTTCTTC. This translates into CASSFERGLEQFF. Combining the CDR3 with reference TRBV11-2 and TRBJ2-1 gives the whole variable domain EAGVAQSPRYKIIEKRQSVAFWCNPISGHATLYWYQQILGQGPKLLIQFQNNGVVDDSQLPKDRFSAERLKGVDSTLKIQPAKLEDSAVYLCASSFERGLEQFFGPGTRLTVL.

The count of this clone is one. The chain is built from TRBV29-1 and TRBJ1-3, with 8 bases identical to TRBD1. The CDR3 is 15 residues long. V was clipped by 3 bases and J by 3 bases; unmatched bases: 7. The V gene's germline CDR1 is SQVTM and CDR2 ANQGSEA. For the CDR3, the DNA is TGCAGCGTTGACTCCGGGACAGGCGTTGGAAACACCATATATTTT. Translated: CSVDSGTGVGNTIYF. Supplemented by reference TRBV29-1 and TRBJ1-3, the full variable domain reads SAVISQKPSRDICQRGTSLTIQCQVDSQVTMMFWYRQQPGQSLTLIATANQGSEATYESGFVIDKFPISRPNLTFSTLTVSNMSPEDSSIYLCSVDSGTGVGNTIYFGEGSWLTVV.

This clone was picked up a small number of times. The chain is built from TRBV5-1 and TRBJ2-7; TRBD1 might be the D (5 bases). Germline V gene data show CDR1 as SGHRS and CDR2 as YFSETQ. CDR3 length: 13 residues. The ends were cut back, 2 bases at V and 2 bases at J, with 8 bases in the middle. CDR3 sequence: CASSLQGAYEQYF. In DNA form, the CDR3 reads TGCGCCAGCAGCTTACAAGGGGCCTACGAGCAGTACTTC.

The chain is built from TRBV9 and TRBJ2-2, with a tentative D call TRBD1 (7 bases). Looked up from germline, CDR1 is SGDLS and CDR2 is YYNGEE. This CDR3 is built from 17 residues. V gave up 3 bases and J gave up 0 bases, with 15 bases separating them. CDR3 in amino acids: CASSDRRDRPNTGELFF. CDR3 in DNA: TGTGCCAGCAGCGATAGGCGGGACAGACCGAACACCGGGGAGCTGTTTTTT.

The CDR3: CASSQQTGNEQFF. In DNA form, the CDR3 reads TGTGCCAGCAGCCAACAGACAGGGAATGAGCAGTTCTTC. The chain couples TRBV7-9 to TRBJ2-1; 7 bases line up with TRBD1. The J segment lost 7 bases and the V segment lost 5 bases, leaving 5 bases of the junction unmatched. CDR1 SEHNR and CDR2 FQNEAQ come from the germline V gene (reference sequence). CDR3 size: 13 residues. The whole variable domain, remainder taken from reference TRBV7-9 and TRBJ2-1, is DTGVSQNPRHKITKRGQNVTFRCDPISEHNRLYWYRQTLGQGPEFLTYFQNEAQLEKSRLLSDRFSAERPKGSFSTLEIQRTEQGDSAMYLCASSQQTGNEQFFGPGTRLTVL.

The gene calls are TRBV7-2 and TRBJ2-7, with TRBD2 identical over 9 bases. The CDR3 is 15 amino acids. The J segment lost 5 bases and the V segment lost 5 bases, leaving 10 bases of the junction unmatched. Germline CDR1 is SGHTA and CDR2 is FQGNSA. The CDR3 loop is CASSPRVSGSNEQYF. The CDR3 DNA follows: TGTGCCAGCAGCCCCCGGGTTAGCGGGAGCAACGAGCAGTACTTC.

The chain combines TRBV5-1 with TRBJ1-1; a possible D gene is TRBD1 (5 bases). The CDR3 consists of 16 residues. CDR1 is SGHRS and CDR2 is YFSETQ in the germline V gene. The ends were cut back, 5 bases at V and 1 base at J, with 18 bases in the middle. Here the CDR3 reads CASRKRQTLSNTEAFF. As DNA, the CDR3 is TGCGCCAGCAGAAAGAGACAGACCCTGTCGAACACTGAAGCTTTCTTT.

This clone was detected only once. The V and J genes are TRBV27 and TRBJ1-5, with D possibly matching TRBD1 (5 bases). This CDR3 is 14 amino acids long. Germline assignment: CDR1 MNHEY and CDR2 SMNVEV (reference sequence). Trimming stripped 3 bases from V and 0 bases from J, with 6 bases between. The CDR3 DNA follows: TGTGCCAGCAGTTTCCAGGGTAGCAATCAGCCCCAGCATTTT. Its protein product is CASSFQGSNQPQHF.

The chain is built from TRBV27 and TRBJ1-2; TRBD1 agrees at 7 bases. The CDR3 loop spans 13 amino acids. CDR1 and CDR2 (germline): MNHEY, SMNVEV (reference sequence). V shed 3 bases and J 2 bases; nucleotides not matched to a gene: 0. The CDR3 DNA is TGTGCCAGCAGTTTGGGACAGAACTATGGCTACACCTTC. Protein product: CASSLGQNYGYTF.

The chain couples TRBV6-5 to TRBJ1-1; D is undetermined. With 6 bases removed from V and 7 bases from J, the gap between germline ends came to 18 bases. From germline, CDR1 is MNHEY and CDR2 SVGAGI. The CDR3 contains 14 residues. CDR3 residues: CASSKGGAFSEAFF. In DNA, the CDR3 is TGTGCCAGCAGCAAAGGAGGAGCTTTCAGTGAAGCTTTCTTT.

V is TRBV7-8 and J is TRBJ2-7, with no clear D. The CDR3 contains 14 residues. Germline V lookup: CDR1 SGHVS, CDR2 FQNEAQ. The V gene lost 3 bases and the J gene lost 0 bases, with 9 bases spanning the gap. The CDR3 bases are TGTGCCAGCAGCTTCGGTACGAGCTCCTACGAGCAGTACTTC. Translating gives CASSFGTSSYEQYF.

The rearrangement links TRBV6-6 to TRBJ2-7; 8 bases agree with TRBD1. The CDR3 loop spans 15 amino acids. Germline lookup yields CDR1 MNHNY and CDR2 SVGAGI (reference sequence). Unmatched junction bases numbered 8, after V lost 5 bases and J lost 2 bases. The CDR3: CASSHLRGQAYEQYF. The CDR3 bases are TGTGCCAGCAGTCATTTGAGGGGACAGGCCTACGAGCAGTACTTC.